This TCR beta chain was sequenced for a study of blood T cell repertoires in COVID-19 (dated by TCRdb to about 2020). Broadly, across the study: Samples covering the acute and convalescent phases of COVID-19 were provided by collaborators in the United States, Italy and Spain. The material from the prospective study consisted of cDNA or gDNA derived from T cells, B-cell-depleted T cells, or PBMCs. The dataset comprised deeply sampled blood TCRbeta repertoires from subjects exposed to, actively infected with, or recovered from COVID-19. The repertoires were released in a freely available public database intended as a resource for research on the immune response to SARS-CoV-2. The samples were drawn from two sources: the first 160 participants of the ongoing ImmuneRACE study, and over 950 subjects contributed by 6 global collaborators. The sample metadata nearly always contained a de-identified subject ID, COVID-19 status, age in years and sex. Where available, HLA class I and class II types were obtained from metadata supplied by the sample provider rather than from assay-based typing.

V loses 6 bases, J loses 8 bases, and the germline ends lie 16 bases apart. Counted from cysteine to phenylalanine, this CDR3 has 12 amino acids. Only CDR3 DNA is held: 36 bases, read in frame from base 1. CDR1 and CDR2, per the germline V gene, are SQVTM and ANQGSEA. As concerns this clone: Its cognate antigen has yet to be identified. No much larger clonotype is one base removed from it; base qualities were not supplied.

TCRbeta CDR3 regions were amplified from genomic DNA by means of the immunoSEQ Assay, a bias-controlled multiplex PCR. The authors' analysis ran thus. Within the assay, amplification of reference gene primers was used to estimate how many nucleated cells each sample contained. Sequence reads were collapsed and filtered to measure the absolute abundance of every unique TCRbeta CDR3 rearrangement. Productive Simpson clonality was computed per sample as the square root of Simpson's diversity index over productive rearrangements. What TCRdb holds here is the immuneACCESS table cut down to in-frame rearrangements. Part of the clones is not present; checked against another copy, under half of the missing clones reflect an unresolved V gene, and the others are unexplained. Clone size and the V and J calls come from that table; the DNA yielded D and trimming. Recorded for this sample are some 110,000 clones; approximately 87% of them occurred a single time. In total, the top ten clones hold roughly 7.9% of the sample.

Samples from volunteer blood donors who had recovered from COVID-19 were contributed by a second Seattle source. Each collaborating institution followed its own protocols to collect whole blood in K2EDTA tubes. For TCRbeta analysis, collaborator samples were shipped as frozen whole blood, as isolated PBMCs, or as DNA extracted from either sample type. Paper-wide results and their limitations: How much clinical and demographic metadata was included differed by source and by participant, and the metadata was provided uncurated.

The V gene is TRBV29-1 and the J gene is TRBJ1-2, with TRBD1 tentatively as D gene (5 bases match). The sample consisted of peripheral blood. The clonotype originates from a man in his sixties or seventies who had recovered from COVID-19. The sequenced DNA is TGCAGCGTGCACCGGGGGGGAAGGGGCTACACCTTC. The encoded protein is CSVHRGGRGYTF.